Listed here are 5 T cell receptor beta chains from one sample, sequenced in a study of T-cell memory formation after mild COVID-19. TCRdb reprocessed the 5' RACE reads via MiXCR and lists one record per CDR3 protein. The sample records about 340,000 distinct CDR3 sequences, 10% to 15% being singletons. Sequencing used PBMCs or a T cell subset sorted from them (not recorded which). The receptors were sampled from a man between 18 and 29 years old who had mild COVID-19 (a few samples of this study predate the infection). Cell type and time point are not known.

This clonotype was seen a handful of times. V gene TRBV29-1 combines with J gene TRBJ1-5; D not certain. This CDR3 is 8 amino acids long. Trimming removed 8 bases at V and 6 bases at J, with 2 bases between. CDR1 SQVTM and CDR2 ANQGSEA come from the germline V gene. The CDR3 region has the DNA TGCAGCTTTCAGCCCCAGCATTTT. It translates to CSFQPQHF.

This clonotype was detected a few times. The chain has TRBV5-1 and TRBJ2-3, with D perhaps matching TRBD1 (5 bases). The CDR3 runs 15 residues. The germline V gene encodes CDR1 SGHRS and CDR2 YFSETQ. Trimming cost V 2 bases and J 6 bases, with 16 bases left between them. This CDR3 is CASSLIDSPWDTQYF. CDR3 in DNA: TGCGCCAGCAGCTTAATAGACAGCCCATGGGATACGCAGTATTTT.

This clonotype has a handful of counts. The chain's CDR3 is CASSLIGLSTDTQYF. DNA of the CDR3: TGTGCCAGCAGTTTAATTGGACTCAGCACAGATACGCAGTATTTT. The chain links TRBV27 to TRBJ2-3, with D perhaps matching TRBD2 (5 bases). In germline, CDR1 is MNHEY, CDR2 SMNVEV (reference sequence). V was shortened by 2 bases and J by 0 bases, with 9 bases between the two germline ends. The CDR3 is made up of 15 amino acids.

This clonotype was found a few times. The chain is built from TRBV9 and TRBJ1-4; tentative D call: TRBD1 (5 bases). The V and J ends lost 2 bases and 3 bases respectively, with 8 bases between them. CDR3 size: 14 residues. Germline V gene data show CDR1 as SGDLS and CDR2 as YYNGEE. The chain's CDR3 is CASSVGGANEKLFF. Here the CDR3 DNA reads TGTGCCAGCAGCGTCGGGGGGGCTAATGAAAAACTGTTTTTT.

The chain has TRBV7-9 and TRBJ2-3; 7 bases are a match to TRBD1. The CDR3 has 16 residues. With 1 base clipped from V and 7 bases from J, the junction kept 11 bases outside the gene matches. CDR1 is SEHNR, CDR2 FQNEAQ, per germline (reference sequence). CDR3 sequence reads: CASSLVLDRASYTQYF. In DNA form, the CDR3 reads TGTGCCAGCAGCTTAGTTCTCGACAGGGCTTCGTATACGCAGTATTTT.